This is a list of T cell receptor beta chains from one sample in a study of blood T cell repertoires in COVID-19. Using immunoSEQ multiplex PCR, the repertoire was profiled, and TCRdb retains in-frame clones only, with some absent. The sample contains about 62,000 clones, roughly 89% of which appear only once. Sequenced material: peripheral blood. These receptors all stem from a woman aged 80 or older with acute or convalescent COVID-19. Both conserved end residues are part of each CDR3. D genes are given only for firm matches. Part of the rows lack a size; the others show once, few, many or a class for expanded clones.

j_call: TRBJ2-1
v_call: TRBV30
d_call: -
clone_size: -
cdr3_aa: CAWSGGNEQFF
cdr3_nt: TGTGCCTGGAGTGGAGGGAATGAGCAGTTCTTC

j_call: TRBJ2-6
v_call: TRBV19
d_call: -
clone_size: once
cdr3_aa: CAGATSSGANVLTF
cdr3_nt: TGTGCCGGTGCTACTAGCTCTGGGGCCAACGTCCTGACTTTC

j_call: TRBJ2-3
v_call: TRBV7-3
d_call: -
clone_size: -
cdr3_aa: CASSPRQASTDTQYF
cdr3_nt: TGTGCCAGCAGCCCCCGGCAGGCTAGCACAGATACGCAGTATTTT

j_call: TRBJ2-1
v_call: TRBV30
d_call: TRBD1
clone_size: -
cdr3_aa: CAWGTGALRDNEQFF
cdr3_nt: TGTGCCTGGGGGACAGGAGCCTTAAGGGATAATGAGCAGTTCTTC

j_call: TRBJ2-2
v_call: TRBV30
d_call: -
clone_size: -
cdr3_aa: CAWRTFSTPTGELFF
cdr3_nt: TGTGCCTGGCGGACTTTTTCGACACCCACCGGGGAGCTGTTTTTT

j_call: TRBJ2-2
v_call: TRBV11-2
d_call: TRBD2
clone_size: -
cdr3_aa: CASSWGVAGDTGELFF
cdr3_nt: TGTGCCAGCAGTTGGGGGGTAGCGGGAGACACCGGGGAGCTGTTTTTT

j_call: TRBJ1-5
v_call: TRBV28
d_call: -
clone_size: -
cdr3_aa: CASSPPGWGNQPQHF
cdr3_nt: TGTGCCAGCAGTCCTCCAGGGTGGGGAAATCAGCCCCAGCATTTT

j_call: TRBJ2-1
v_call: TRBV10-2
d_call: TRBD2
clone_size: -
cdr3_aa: CASSEPPGTSGRAVFF
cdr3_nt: TGCGCCAGCAGTGAGCCACCTGGGACTAGCGGGAGGGCCGTTTTCTTC

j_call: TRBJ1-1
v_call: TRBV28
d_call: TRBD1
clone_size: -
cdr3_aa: CASSLRQGRTEAFF
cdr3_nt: TGTGCCAGCAGTTTACGACAGGGGCGGACTGAAGCTTTCTTT

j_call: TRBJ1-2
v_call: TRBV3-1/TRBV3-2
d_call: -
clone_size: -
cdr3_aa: CASSQTPQGYGYGYTF
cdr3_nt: TGTGCCAGCAGCCAAACTCCACAGGGCTACGGCTATGGCTACACCTTC

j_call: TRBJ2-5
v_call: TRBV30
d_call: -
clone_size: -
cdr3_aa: CAWSLQEIGETQYF
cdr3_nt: TGTGCCTGGAGTTTACAGGAGATTGGGGAGACCCAGTACTTC

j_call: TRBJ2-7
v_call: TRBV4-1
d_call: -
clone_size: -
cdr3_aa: CASSQNRVSSYEQYF
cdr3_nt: TGCGCCAGCAGCCAGAACAGGGTGAGCTCCTACGAGCAGTACTTC

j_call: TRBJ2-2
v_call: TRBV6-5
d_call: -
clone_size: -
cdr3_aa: CASSYHTGFTGELFF
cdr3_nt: TGTGCCAGCAGTTACCATACAGGGTTCACCGGGGAGCTGTTTTTT

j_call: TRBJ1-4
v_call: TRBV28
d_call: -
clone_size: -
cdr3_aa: CASSLPSSGVALMEKLFF
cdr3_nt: TGTGCCAGCAGTTTACCCTCCTCGGGAGTGGCGCTTATGGAAAAACTGTTTTTT

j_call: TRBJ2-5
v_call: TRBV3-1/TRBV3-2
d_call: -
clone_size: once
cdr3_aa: CASSQLYQRETQYF
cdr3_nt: TGTGCCAGCAGCCAACTGTACCAGAGGGAGACCCAGTACTTC

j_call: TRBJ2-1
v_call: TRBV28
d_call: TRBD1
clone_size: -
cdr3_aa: CASSPQGAPLSPQFF
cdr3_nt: TGTGCCAGCAGTCCGCAGGGGGCGCCCCTTTCACCGCAGTTCTTC

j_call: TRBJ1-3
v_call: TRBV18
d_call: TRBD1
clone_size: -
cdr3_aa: CASSPPGQRYSGNTIYF
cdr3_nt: TGTGCCAGCTCACCACCGGGACAGAGATACTCTGGAAACACCATATATTTT

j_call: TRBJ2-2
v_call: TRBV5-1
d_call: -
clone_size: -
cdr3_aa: CASSLMRVETGELFF
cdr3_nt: TGCGCCAGCAGCTTGATGAGGGTGGAAACCGGGGAGCTGTTTTTT

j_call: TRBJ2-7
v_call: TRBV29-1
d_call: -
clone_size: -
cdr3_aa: CSAGNSYEQYF
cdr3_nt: TGCAGCGCCGGGAACTCCTACGAGCAGTACTTC

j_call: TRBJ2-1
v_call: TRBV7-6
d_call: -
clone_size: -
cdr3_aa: CASSLADREREQFF
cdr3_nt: TGTGCCAGCAGCTTAGCAGATCGGGAACGTGAGCAGTTCTTC

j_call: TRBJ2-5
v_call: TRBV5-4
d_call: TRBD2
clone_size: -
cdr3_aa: CASSTPGSGSFQETQYF
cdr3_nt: TGTGCCAGCAGCACCCCAGGTAGCGGGAGCTTCCAAGAGACCCAGTACTTC

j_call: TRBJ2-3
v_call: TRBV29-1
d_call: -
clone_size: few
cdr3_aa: CSVEVSGVSQYF
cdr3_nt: TGCAGCGTTGAGGTATCGGGGGTTTCGCAGTATTTT

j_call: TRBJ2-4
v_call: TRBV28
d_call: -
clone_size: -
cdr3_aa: CASSHGTGGDGGVQYF
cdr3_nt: TGTGCCAGCAGCCACGGGACAGGCGGGGATGGGGGGGTTCAGTACTTC

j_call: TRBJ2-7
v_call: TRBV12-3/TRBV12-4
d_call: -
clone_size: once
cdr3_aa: CASSLGQMQYF
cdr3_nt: TGTGCCAGCAGTTTAGGGCAAATGCAGTACTTC

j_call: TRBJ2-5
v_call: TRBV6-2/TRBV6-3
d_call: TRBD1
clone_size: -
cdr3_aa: CASSHRGQTQYF
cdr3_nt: TGTGCCAGCAGCCACAGGGGGCAGACCCAGTACTTC

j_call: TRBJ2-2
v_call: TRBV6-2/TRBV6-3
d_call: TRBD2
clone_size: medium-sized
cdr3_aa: CASSPSGRAPNTGELFF
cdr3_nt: TGTGCCAGCAGCCCTAGCGGGAGGGCCCCGAACACCGGGGAGCTGTTTTTT

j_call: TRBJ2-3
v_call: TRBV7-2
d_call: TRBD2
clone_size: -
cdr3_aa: CASSSGLAGGTQYF
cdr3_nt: TGTGCCAGCAGCTCGGGACTAGCGGGTGGTACGCAGTATTTT

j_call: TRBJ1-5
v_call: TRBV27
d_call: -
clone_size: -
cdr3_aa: CASGQYNQPQHF
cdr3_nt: TGTGCCAGCGGACAGTACAATCAGCCCCAGCATTTT

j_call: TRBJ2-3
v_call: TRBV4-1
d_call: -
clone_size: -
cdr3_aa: CASSQEPRGRRGGTDTQYF
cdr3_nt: TGCGCCAGCAGCCAAGAACCCCGGGGACGGCGGGGCGGCACAGATACGCAGTATTTT

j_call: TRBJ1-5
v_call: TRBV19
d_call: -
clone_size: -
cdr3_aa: CASSVQTYSNQPQHF
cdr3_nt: TGTGCCAGTAGTGTCCAAACTTATAGCAATCAGCCCCAGCATTTT

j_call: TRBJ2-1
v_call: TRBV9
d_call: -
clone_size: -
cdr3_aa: CASSPLTKAHKFF
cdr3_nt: TGTGCCAGCAGCCCCCTGACTAAAGCCCATAAGTTCTTC

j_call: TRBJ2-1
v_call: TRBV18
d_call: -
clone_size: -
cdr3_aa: CASSLQEGYNEQFF
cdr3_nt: TGTGCCAGCTCACTTCAGGAAGGCTACAATGAGCAGTTCTTC

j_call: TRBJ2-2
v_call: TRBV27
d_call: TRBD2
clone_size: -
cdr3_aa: CASSLLGGRVVGELFF
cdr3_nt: TGTGCCAGCAGTTTGTTGGGCGGGAGGGTTGTCGGGGAGCTGTTTTTT

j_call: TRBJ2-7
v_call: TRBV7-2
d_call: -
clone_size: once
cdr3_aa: CASSRDWEQYF
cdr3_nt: TGTGCCAGCAGCCGGGATTGGGAGCAGTACTTC

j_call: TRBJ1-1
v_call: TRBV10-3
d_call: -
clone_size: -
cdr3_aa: CAIRGLNTEAFF
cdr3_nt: TGTGCCATCAGGGGCTTGAACACTGAAGCTTTCTTT

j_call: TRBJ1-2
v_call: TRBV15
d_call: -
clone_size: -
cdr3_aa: CATSRDNTAGNGYTF
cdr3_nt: TGTGCCACCAGCCGAGACAACACAGCCGGGAATGGCTACACCTTC

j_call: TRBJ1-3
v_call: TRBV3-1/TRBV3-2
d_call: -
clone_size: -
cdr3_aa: CASSQEGIRIDF
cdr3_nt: TGTGCCAGCAGCCAAGAGGGCATTAGAATCGATTTT

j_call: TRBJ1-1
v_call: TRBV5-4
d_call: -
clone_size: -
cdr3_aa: CASSMGGENTEAFF
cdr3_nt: TGTGCCAGCAGTATGGGGGGGGAGAACACTGAAGCTTTCTTT

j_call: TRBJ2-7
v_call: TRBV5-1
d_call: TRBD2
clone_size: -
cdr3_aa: CASSLPGLGVEQYF
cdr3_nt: TGCGCCAGCAGCCTGCCGGGACTAGGAGTAGAGCAGTACTTC

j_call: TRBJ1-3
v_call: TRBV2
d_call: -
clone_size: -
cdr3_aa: CASSESQNTFGNTIYF
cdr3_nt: TGTGCCAGCAGTGAATCACAGAACACGTTTGGAAACACCATATATTTT

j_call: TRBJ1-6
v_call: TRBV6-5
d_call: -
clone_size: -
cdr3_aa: CASRQAGQAPLHF
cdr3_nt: TGTGCCAGCAGACAGGCTGGTCAGGCACCCCTCCACTTT

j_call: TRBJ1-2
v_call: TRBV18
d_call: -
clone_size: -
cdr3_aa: CASSPSSGDRTYGYTF
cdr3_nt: TGTGCCAGCTCACCCAGCTCAGGGGATCGGACCTATGGCTACACCTTC

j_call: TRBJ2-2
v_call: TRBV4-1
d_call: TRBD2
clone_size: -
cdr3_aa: CASSQARGTNTGELFF
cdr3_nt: TGCGCCAGCAGCCAAGCGCGGGGGACGAACACCGGGGAGCTGTTTTTT

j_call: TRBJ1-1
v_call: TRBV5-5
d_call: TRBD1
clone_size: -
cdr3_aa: CASSLQGANTEAFF
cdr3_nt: TGTGCCAGCAGCTTGCAGGGGGCAAACACTGAAGCTTTCTTT

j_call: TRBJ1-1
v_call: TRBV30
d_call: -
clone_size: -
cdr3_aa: CACSTGPFLMNTEAFF
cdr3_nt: TGTGCCTGCTCGACAGGTCCTTTTCTCATGAACACTGAAGCTTTCTTT

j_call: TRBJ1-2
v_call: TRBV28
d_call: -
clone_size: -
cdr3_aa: CAVRGYGYTF
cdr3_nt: TGTGCCGTCAGAGGCTATGGCTACACCTTC

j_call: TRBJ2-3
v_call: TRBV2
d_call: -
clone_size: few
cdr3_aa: CASSIFTDTQYF
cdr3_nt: TGTGCCAGCAGTATCTTCACAGATACGCAGTATTTT

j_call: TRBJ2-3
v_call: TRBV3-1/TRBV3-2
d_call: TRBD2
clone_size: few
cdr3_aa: CASSQDSQLAGGRNTQYF
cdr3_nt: TGTGCCAGCAGCCAAGATAGTCAATTAGCGGGGGGGCGAAATACGCAGTATTTT

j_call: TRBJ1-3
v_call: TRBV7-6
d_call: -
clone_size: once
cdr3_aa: CASSLVGGAYPSGNTIYF
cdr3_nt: TGTGCCAGCAGCTTAGTCGGGGGGGCTTACCCCTCTGGAAACACCATATATTTT